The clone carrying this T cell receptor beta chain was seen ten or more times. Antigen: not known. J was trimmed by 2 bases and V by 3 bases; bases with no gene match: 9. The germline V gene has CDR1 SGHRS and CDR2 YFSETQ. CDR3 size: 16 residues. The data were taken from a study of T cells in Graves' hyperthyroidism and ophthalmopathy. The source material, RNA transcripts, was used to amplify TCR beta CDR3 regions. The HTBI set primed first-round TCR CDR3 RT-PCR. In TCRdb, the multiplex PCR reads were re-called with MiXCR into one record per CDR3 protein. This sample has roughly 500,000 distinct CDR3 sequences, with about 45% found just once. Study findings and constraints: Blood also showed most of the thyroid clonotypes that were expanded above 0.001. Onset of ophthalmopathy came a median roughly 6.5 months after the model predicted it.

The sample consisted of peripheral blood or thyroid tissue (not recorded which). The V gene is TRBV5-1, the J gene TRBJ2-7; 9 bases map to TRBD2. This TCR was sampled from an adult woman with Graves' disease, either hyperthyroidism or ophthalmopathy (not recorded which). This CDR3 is CASSSAPGTSTYEQYF. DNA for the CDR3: TGCGCCAGCAGCTCAGCCCCCGGGACTAGCACCTACGAGCAGTACTTC.